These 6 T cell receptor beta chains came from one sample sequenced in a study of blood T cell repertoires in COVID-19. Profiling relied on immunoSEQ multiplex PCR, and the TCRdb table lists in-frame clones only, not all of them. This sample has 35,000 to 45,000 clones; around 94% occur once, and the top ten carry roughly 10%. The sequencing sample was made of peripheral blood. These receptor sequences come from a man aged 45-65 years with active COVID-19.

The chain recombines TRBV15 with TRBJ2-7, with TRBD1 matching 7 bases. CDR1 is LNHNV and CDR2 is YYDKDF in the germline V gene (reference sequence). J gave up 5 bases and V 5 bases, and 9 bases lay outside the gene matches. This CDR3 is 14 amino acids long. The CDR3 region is CATSSYGQAHEQYF. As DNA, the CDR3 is TGTGCCACCAGCTCCTACGGACAGGCCCACGAGCAGTACTTC. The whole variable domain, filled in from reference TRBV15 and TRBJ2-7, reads DAMVIQNPRYQVTQFGKPVTLSCSQTLNHNVMYWYQQKSSQAPKLLFHYYDKDFNNEADTPDNFQSRRPNTSFCFLDIRSPGLGDTAMYLCATSSYGQAHEQYFGPGTRLTVT.

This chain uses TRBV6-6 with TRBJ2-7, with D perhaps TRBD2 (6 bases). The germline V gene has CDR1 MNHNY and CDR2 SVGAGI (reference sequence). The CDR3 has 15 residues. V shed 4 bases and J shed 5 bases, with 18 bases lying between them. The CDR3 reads CASSSPGDPVHEQYF. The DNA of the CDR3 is TGTGCCAGCAGTTCCCCGGGGGACCCCGTCCACGAGCAGTACTTC.

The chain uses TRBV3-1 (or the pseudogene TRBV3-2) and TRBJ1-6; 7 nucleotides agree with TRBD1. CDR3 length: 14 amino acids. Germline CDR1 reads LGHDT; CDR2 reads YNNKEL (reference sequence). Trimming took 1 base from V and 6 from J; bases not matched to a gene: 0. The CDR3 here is CASSQGDSNSPLHF. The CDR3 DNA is TGTGCCAGCAGCCAAGGGGACAGTAATTCACCCCTCCACTTT.

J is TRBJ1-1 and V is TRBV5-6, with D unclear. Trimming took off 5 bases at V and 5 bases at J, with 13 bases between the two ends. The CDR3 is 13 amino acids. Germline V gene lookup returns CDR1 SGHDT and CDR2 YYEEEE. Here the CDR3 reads CASRPAGRTEAFF. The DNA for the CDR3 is TGTGCCAGCAGACCCGCGGGCCGGACTGAAGCTTTCTTT.

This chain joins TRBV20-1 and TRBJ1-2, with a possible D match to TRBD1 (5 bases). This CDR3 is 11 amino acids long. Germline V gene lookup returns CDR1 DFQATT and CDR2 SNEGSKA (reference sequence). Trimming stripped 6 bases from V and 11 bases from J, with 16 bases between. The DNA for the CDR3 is TGCAGTGCGATGTTTCAGGGTTCGTACACCTTC. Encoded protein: CSAMFQGSYTF.

Here the CDR3 reads CASSLVATGEQPQHF. The CDR3 DNA is TGTGCCAGCAGCTTAGTAGCGACAGGGGAACAGCCCCAGCATTTT. V usage is TRBV7-2 and J usage is TRBJ1-5, with 8 bases fitting TRBD1. Per germline, CDR1 SGHTA and CDR2 FQGNSA. V lost 1 base to trimming and J lost 7 bases; unmatched junction nucleotides: 6. This CDR3 is built from 15 residues.